These 28 T cell receptor beta chains came from one sample sequenced in a study of OX40 agonist ivuxolimab in advanced cancers. The repertoire was sequenced with immunoSEQ multiplex PCR; TCRdb's copy has only in-frame clones and lacks some. The sample carries about 75,000 clones, over 85% recorded once. Sequenced here: CD4+ or CD8+ T cells sorted from blood, sampled in a trial of the OX40 agonist ivuxolimab. These receptors all come from an adult with an advanced solid tumor such as melanoma, head and neck, liver or kidney cancer.

The CDR3 nucleotides read TGCGCCAGCAGCGCCGCAAAATTCCCCTCCGAGCAGTACTTC. Its protein product is CASSAAKFPSEQYF. The V gene is TRBV5-1, the J gene TRBJ2-7; D is undetermined. Germline assignment: CDR1 SGHRS and CDR2 YFSETQ. The CDR3 contains 14 residues. Trimming removed 4 bases from V and 6 bases from J, with 17 bases in between.

The chain uses TRBV6-1 and TRBJ1-2; tentative D call: TRBD1 (6 bases). CDR3 length: 13 amino acids. The germline gives CDR1 MNHNS, CDR2 SASEGT. V dropped 2 bases and J dropped 7 bases, with 11 bases sitting between them. The CDR3 region has the DNA TGTGCCAGCAGTGAAAGTCGGGACATTGGCTACACCTTC. It translates to CASSESRDIGYTF.

This rearrangement joins TRBV28 to TRBJ2-3; 8 bases agree with TRBD1. The trim removed 5 bases at V and 2 bases at J, leaving 9 bases unmatched. CDR3 length equals 16 residues. Looked up from germline, CDR1 is MDHEN and CDR2 is SYDVKM. CDR3 nucleotide sequence: TGTGCCAGCAGTAGACACCGGGACAGGTTCACAGATACGCAGTATTTT. It specifies CASSRHRDRFTDTQYF.

V is TRBV28 and J is TRBJ2-1; D may correspond to TRBD1 or TRBD2 (6 bases each). The CDR3 consists of 13 residues. Germline values: CDR1 MDHEN, CDR2 SYDVKM. Trimming stripped 3 bases from V and 12 bases from J, with 15 bases between. The CDR3 region has the DNA TGTGCCAGCAGTTTGCAACAGGGAGGTGGGCAGTTCTTC. Protein: CASSLQQGGGQFF. The full variable domain, its missing parts supplied by reference TRBV28 and TRBJ2-1, is DVKVTQSSRYLVKRTGEKVFLECVQDMDHENMFWYRQDPGLGLRLIYFSYDVKMKEKGDIPEGYSVSREKKERFSLILESASTNQTSMYLCASSLQQGGGQFFGPGTRLTVL.

The V and J genes are TRBV7-3 and TRBJ2-3, with TRBD2 matching 8 bases. The CDR3 has 17 residues. J was trimmed by 3 bases and V by 0 bases; bases with no gene match: 8. CDR1 is SGHTA and CDR2 is FQGTGA in the germline V gene. DNA of the CDR3: TGTGCCAGCAGCTTAACCCCGCCGGGGGGGAGGACAGATACGCAGTATTTT. Translating it yields CASSLTPPGGRTDTQYF.

This clone was seen once. V gene TRBV5-6 combines with J gene TRBJ1-1, with D hard to call. Between the trimmed V and J ends, which lost 0 bases and 1 base, there was a span of 10 bases. Germline values: CDR1 SGHDT, CDR2 YYEEEE. The CDR3 consists of 15 residues. The CDR3 DNA is TGTGCCAGCAGCTTGGCGTATGGAGGGAACACTGAAGCTTTCTTT. Translation: CASSLAYGGNTEAFF. The entire variable domain, with the rest obtained from reference TRBV5-6 and TRBJ1-1, is as follows: DAGVTQSPTHLIKTRGQQVTLRCSPKSGHDTVSWYQQALGQGPQFIFQYYEEEERQRGNFPDRFSGHQFPNYSSELNVNALLLGDSALYLCASSLAYGGNTEAFFGQGTRLTVV.

The chain couples TRBV28 to TRBJ1-1; D may be TRBD1 (6 bases). Germline CDR1 MDHEN, CDR2 SYDVKM. The CDR3 is 14 amino acids. Trimming took off 8 bases at V and 4 bases at J, with 17 bases between the two ends. CDR3 sequence: CASYLGGPITEAFF. As DNA, the CDR3 is TGTGCCAGCTACCTGGGGGGGCCGATCACTGAAGCTTTCTTT.

This chain links TRBV9 with TRBJ2-7, with 9 positions matching TRBD1. Germline trimming cut 3 bases from V and 0 bases from J; bases unmatched to any gene: 4. Per the germline V gene, CDR1 is SGDLS and CDR2 is YYNGEE. CDR3 length: 15 amino acids. The CDR3 reads CASSASTGGSYEQYF. The DNA for the CDR3 is TGTGCCAGCAGCGCGTCGACAGGGGGCTCCTACGAGCAGTACTTC.

This chain connects TRBV5-1 to TRBJ2-3, with D possibly TRBD1 on 5 matching bases. Looked up from germline, CDR1 is SGHRS and CDR2 is YFSETQ. The CDR3 spans 13 residues. V dropped 0 bases and J dropped 4 bases, with 6 bases sitting between them. The CDR3 coding sequence is TGCGCCAGCAGCTTGGTCAGGGCAGATACGCAGTATTTT. This gives the protein CASSLVRADTQYF. The full variable domain, its missing parts supplied by reference TRBV5-1 and TRBJ2-3, is KAGVTQTPRYLIKTRGQQVTLSCSPISGHRSVSWYQQTPGQGLQFLFEYFSETQRNKGNFPGRFSGRQFSNSRSEMNVSTLELGDSALYLCASSLVRADTQYFGPGTRLTVL.

The chain carries TRBV7-2 and TRBJ2-1, with TRBD2 matching 8 bases. Looked up from germline, CDR1 is SGHTA and CDR2 is FQGNSA. This CDR3 has 14 amino acids. Trimming cost V 6 bases and J 8 bases; bases outside gene matches: 9. This CDR3 reads CASSRLGGGDEQFF. The CDR3 bases are TGTGCCAGCAGTCGTCTCGGGGGGGGCGATGAGCAGTTCTTC.

This chain uses TRBV10-3 with TRBJ1-2, with 11 bases identical to TRBD1. V gave up 4 bases and J gave up 4 bases; unmatched junction bases: 11. The germline V gene encodes CDR1 ENHRY and CDR2 SYGVKD. The CDR3 runs 17 residues. CDR3 protein: CAISGPSDRGQGYGYTF. CDR3 DNA: TGTGCCATCAGTGGTCCATCGGACAGGGGGCAAGGCTATGGCTACACCTTC.

The V call is TRBV5-1, the J call TRBJ2-1, with 9 nucleotides matching TRBD1. J lost 8 bases, V lost 0 bases, and 3 bases had no gene match. The germline gives CDR1 SGHRS, CDR2 YFSETQ. CDR3 length: 14 amino acids. CDR3 DNA: TGCGCCAGCAGCTTGGTGGGACAGGGCTATGAGCAGTTCTTC. Translating it yields CASSLVGQGYEQFF.

The chain links TRBV5-1 to TRBJ1-2, with D unclear. V was shortened by 0 bases and J by 1 base, with 7 bases between the two germline ends. This CDR3 is built from 14 residues. Germline-derived CDR1 and CDR2 are SGHRS and YFSETQ. Here the CDR3 reads CASSLESINYGYTF. CDR3 in DNA: TGCGCCAGCAGCTTGGAGTCCATTAACTATGGCTACACCTTC.

A word on this clone: Other nucleotide sequences in the sample specify the same CDR3. The chain is built from TRBV6-5 and TRBJ1-4; 7 bases are a match to TRBD1. Germline trimming cut 5 bases from V and 5 bases from J; bases unmatched to any gene: 5. Germline V gene lookup returns CDR1 MNHEY and CDR2 SVGAGI. This CDR3 has 14 amino acids. DNA of the CDR3: TGTGCCAGCAGTCCGGGACAGTTCAATGAAAAACTGTTTTTT. Translating it yields CASSPGQFNEKLFF.

This chain uses TRBV28 with TRBJ2-3; D uncertain. Trimming removed 5 bases from V and 6 bases from J, with 12 bases in between. CDR3 length: 13 residues. Germline-derived CDR1 and CDR2 are MDHEN and SYDVKM. The CDR3 DNA sequence: TGTGCCAGCAGTCTCCCGGACCCGGATACGCAGTATTTT. It is translated as CASSLPDPDTQYF.

The chain joins TRBV29-1 to TRBJ1-4, with D perhaps matching TRBD1 (5 bases). Trimming left V 5 bases short and J 6 bases short, with 10 bases between. In germline, CDR1 is SQVTM, CDR2 ANQGSEA. CDR3 length: 12 residues. The CDR3 region has the DNA TGCAGCGTTCTAGGGGCGGATGAAAAACTGTTTTTT. Translated, it gives CSVLGADEKLFF. Supplemented by reference TRBV29-1 and TRBJ1-4, the full variable domain reads SAVISQKPSRDICQRGTSLTIQCQVDSQVTMMFWYRQQPGQSLTLIATANQGSEATYESGFVIDKFPISRPNLTFSTLTVSNMSPEDSSIYLCSVLGADEKLFFGSGTQLSVL.

The J gene is TRBJ1-4, the V gene TRBV4-1, with 9 positions matching TRBD1. CDR3 length equals 16 residues. The ends lost 0 bases at V and 8 bases at J; junction bases unmatched: 7. The germline CDR1 and CDR2 sequences are MGHRA and YSYEKL. The CDR3 bases are TGCGCCAGCAGCCAAGATCTAGGGACAGGGAGGGAAAAACTGTTTTTT. It encodes CASSQDLGTGREKLFF.

This clone occurred once. The chain uses TRBV29-1 and TRBJ2-5; 9 nucleotides align to TRBD1. This CDR3 is built from 16 residues. V shed 2 bases, J shed 3 bases, and the junction held 10 bases outside the gene matches. Germline V gives CDR1 SQVTM, CDR2 ANQGSEA. The CDR3 spells CSVERVTGGDEETQYF. As DNA, the CDR3 is TGCAGCGTTGAAAGGGTAACAGGGGGCGACGAAGAGACCCAGTACTTC.

CDR3: CASSIQSGSTYEQYF. The DNA for the CDR3 is TGTGCCAGCAGCATTCAGTCAGGCTCAACCTACGAGCAGTACTTC. The chain links TRBV21-1 to TRBJ2-7; no check of the table's D call, TRBD1, against the DNA was made. TRBV21-1 is reported as a pseudogene. The CDR3 is 15 amino acids.

CDR3 sequence reads: CASSLEQLSTDTQYF. The CDR3 DNA is TGCGCCAGCAGCTTGGAACAGCTTAGCACAGATACGCAGTATTTT. This chain uses TRBV5-1 with TRBJ2-3; D not resolved. Germline CDR1 reads SGHRS; CDR2 reads YFSETQ. The CDR3 extends over 15 amino acids. V lost 0 bases to trimming and J lost 0 bases, with 8 bases between them.

The chain joins TRBV19 to TRBJ1-5, with 7 bases lining up with TRBD1. Per germline, CDR1 LNHDA and CDR2 SQIVND (reference sequence). Trimming at V came to 5 bases and at J to 6 bases, leaving 7 bases not matched to a gene. The CDR3 covers 14 residues. The CDR3 sequence: CASSQETGPQPQHF. DNA of the CDR3: TGTGCCAGTAGTCAAGAGACAGGGCCTCAGCCCCAGCATTTT.

The chain links TRBV4-3 to TRBJ2-5, with 8 bases identical to TRBD2. Trimming cost V 1 base and J 7 bases; bases outside gene matches: 11. Germline CDR1 and CDR2: LGHNA and YSLEER. The CDR3 spans 16 residues. The DNA of the CDR3 is TGCGCCAGCAGCCAAGGACAGGCGGGGGGCCGGAGGACCCAGTACTTC. Translating it yields CASSQGQAGGRRTQYF.

The chain uses TRBV5-4 and TRBJ2-5, with D unclear. Trimming left V 4 bases short and J 1 base short, with 8 bases between. CDR1 SGHNT and CDR2 YYREEE come from the germline V gene (reference sequence). The CDR3 is 13 residues long. The CDR3 sequence is CASSPWTQETQYF. In DNA form, the CDR3 reads TGTGCCAGCAGCCCGTGGACCCAAGAGACCCAGTACTTC.

The V gene is TRBV18, the J gene TRBJ2-7, with D tentatively TRBD1 (5 bases). CDR1 KGHSH and CDR2 LQKENI come from the germline V gene. The CDR3 is 15 amino acids. Deletions cut 3 bases from V and 3 bases from J, with 15 bases between. DNA of the CDR3: TGTGCCAGCTCACCCGGTCCAGGACAAATCTACGAGCAGTACTTC. This sequence encodes CASSPGPGQIYEQYF. The full variable domain, in which reference TRBV18 and TRBJ2-7 provide the parts outside the CDR3, is NAGVMQNPRHLVRRRGQEARLRCSPMKGHSHVYWYRQLPEEGLKFMVYLQKENIIDESGMPKERFSAEFPKEGPSILRIQQVVRGDSAAYFCASSPGPGQIYEQYFGPGTRLTVT.

The chain carries TRBV19 and TRBJ2-3, with unresolved D. Germline assignment: CDR1 LNHDA and CDR2 SQIVND (reference sequence). Trimming took 4 bases from V and 10 from J, leaving 12 bases between them. The length of the CDR3 is 12 residues. The chain's CDR3 is CASSTPPAPQYF. The CDR3 coding sequence is TGTGCCAGTAGTACACCGCCGGCACCGCAGTATTTT.

The chain joins TRBV9 to TRBJ2-2, with 9 nucleotides matching TRBD1. The CDR3 has 16 residues. The V segment lost 4 bases and the J segment 8 bases; nucleotides outside the gene matches: 12. Germline V CDR1 and CDR2: SGDLS, YYNGEE. The CDR3 here is CASSRDGQGLSGELFF. In DNA, the CDR3 is TGTGCCAGCAGCCGGGATGGACAGGGGCTGTCTGGGGAGCTGTTTTTT.

V and J are TRBV2 and TRBJ2-6; TRBD1 matches at 7 bases. V shed 2 bases and J 2 bases; nucleotides not matched to a gene: 3. CDR1 SNHLY and CDR2 FYNNEI come from the germline V gene. CDR3 length: 16 residues. DNA of the CDR3: TGTGCCAGCAGTGAACGGCAGGGGGCTGGGGCCAACGTCCTGACTTTC. Its translation is CASSERQGAGANVLTF.

The CDR3 sequence is CASSQGLVSSDTQYF. The DNA of the CDR3 is TGCGCCAGCAGCCAGGGACTAGTTTCGTCGGATACGCAGTATTTT. The V and J genes are TRBV4-1 and TRBJ2-3; TRBD2 agrees at 8 bases. The CDR3 is 15 amino acids. V trimming: 3 bases; J trimming: 6 bases; junction bases outside the gene matches: 8. Germline-derived CDR1 and CDR2 are MGHRA and YSYEKL.